A single sample gave rise to the 4 T cell receptor beta chains below, sequenced in a study of blood T cell repertoires in COVID-19. Sequencing used immunoSEQ multiplex PCR; TCRdb keeps in-frame clones, though not all of them. Here the sample spans tens of thousands of clones, 80% to 95% being singletons. Sequencing input: peripheral blood. The receptor source for this set is a man aged 70 or older with active COVID-19.

The V gene is TRBV11-2, the J gene TRBJ1-3; D call uncertain. Trimming pared 5 bases from V and 4 bases from J, leaving 15 bases between. The CDR3 length is 15 residues. Germline V gene sequence: CDR1 SGHAT, CDR2 FQNNGV. CDR3 in amino acids: CASSPLSPWGNTIYF. As DNA, the CDR3 is TGTGCCAGCAGCCCATTGAGCCCATGGGGAAACACCATATATTTT.

The genes are TRBV18 and TRBJ2-7; 9 bases align to TRBD1. This CDR3 comprises 15 residues. Germline lookup yields CDR1 KGHSH and CDR2 LQKENI. Trimming took 3 bases from V and 0 from J; bases not matched to a gene: 3. The CDR3 here is CASSPGTGSSYEQYV. CDR3 sequence (DNA): TGTGCCAGCTCACCCGGGACAGGGAGCTCCTACGAGCAGTACGTC.

V and J are TRBV6-6 and TRBJ1-2; weak D call: TRBD1 (5 bases). The CDR3 has 13 amino acids. V lost 10 bases and J 3 bases, leaving 15 bases between the germline ends. Germline assignment: CDR1 MNHNY and CDR2 SVGAGI (reference sequence). This chain's CDR3 is CATQGDSYYGYTF. CDR3 DNA: TGTGCCACTCAAGGGGATTCTTACTATGGCTACACCTTC.

This chain uses TRBV27 with TRBJ2-5; TRBD2 is a possible D gene (6 bases). Between the trimmed V and J ends, which lost 3 bases and 5 bases, there was a span of 13 bases. This CDR3 is built from 14 residues. CDR1 is MNHEY and CDR2 is SMNVEV in the germline V gene (reference sequence). The CDR3 loop reads CASSLWGVGETQYF. Here the CDR3 DNA reads TGTGCCAGCAGTTTGTGGGGGGTCGGGGAGACCCAGTACTTC.